These 7 T cell receptor beta chains originate from one sample sequenced in a study of blood T cells in healthy people across ages. Together with a sample-barcoded 5' primer, a J-beta primer mix was included in a second PCR lasting about 6 to 12 cycles. Each CDR3 protein gets one entry after TCRdb re-called the 5' RACE reads with MiXCR. Of fewer than 1,000,000 distinct CDR3 sequences listed, 44% were seen once; the top ten hold around 21%. Sequencing was carried out using blood. The source of these receptors is a man in his fifties or sixties in good health.

The rearrangement joins TRBV10-2 to TRBJ1-1, with D maybe TRBD1 (6 bases). Germline assignment: CDR1 WSHSY and CDR2 SAAADI. This CDR3 spans 11 amino acids. The V end lost 4 bases, the J end lost 8 bases, and 8 bases lay between the germline ends. The CDR3 DNA reads TGCGCCAGCAGTGGAGGACAGGAAGCTTTCTTT. Translated: CASSGGQEAFF.

The chain is built from TRBV12-3 or TRBV12-4 and TRBJ2-7; TRBD2 is a possible D gene (6 bases). This CDR3 is 16 amino acids long. V lost 3 bases and J lost 2, with 17 bases in between. This chain's CDR3 is CASSFHYLEGAYEQYF. In nucleotides, the CDR3 is TGTGCCAGCAGTTTTCATTATTTGGAGGGTGCCTACGAGCAGTACTTC.

This clonotype was seen a handful of times. CDR3 sequence: CASSTQGVNSPLHF. DNA of the CDR3: TGTGCCAGCAGCACACAGGGTGTAAATTCACCCCTCCACTTT. The chain couples TRBV12-3 or TRBV12-4 to TRBJ1-6, with a weak D call TRBD1 (6 bases). V dropped 6 bases and J dropped 7 bases, with 13 bases sitting between them. The CDR3 is 14 amino acids.

The chain is built from TRBV5-1 and TRBJ2-3, with TRBD1 matching 9 bases. The ends lost 4 bases at V and 0 bases at J; junction bases unmatched: 6. The germline CDR1 and CDR2 sequences are SGHRS and YFSETQ. The CDR3 covers 16 residues. This CDR3 is CASSQRQGGSTDTQYF. The CDR3, as DNA: TGCGCCAGCAGCCAAAGACAGGGGGGAAGCACAGATACGCAGTATTTT.

The rearrangement uses TRBV6-2 or TRBV6-3 and TRBJ1-1, with 11 bases fitting TRBD1. Per germline, CDR1 MNHEY and CDR2 SVGEGT. The CDR3 sequence is 12 residues long. Losses at the gene ends were 10 bases for V and 8 bases for J; bases not matched to a gene: 6. The CDR3 nucleotides are TGTGCCACTGGACAGGGGGCTTCGGAAGCTTTCTTT. Amino acids: CATGQGASEAFF.

V usage is TRBV7-9 and J usage is TRBJ2-5; no reliable D call. This CDR3 comprises 16 residues. Per germline, CDR1 SEHNR and CDR2 FQNEAQ (reference sequence). The V end was cut by 1 base, the J end by 5 bases, with 17 bases between. Written as DNA, the CDR3 is TGTGCCAGCAGCTTAGAGGTCAGCTTGAACTTGGAGACCCAGTACTTC. Its translation is CASSLEVSLNLETQYF.

This clonotype was seen a single time. The V and J genes are TRBV15 and TRBJ1-5, with a weak D call TRBD1 (5 bases). The CDR3 sequence is 12 residues long. V gave up 5 bases and J gave up 15 bases, with 17 bases separating them. Per germline, CDR1 LNHNV and CDR2 YYDKDF (reference sequence). The CDR3 spells CATSGETARGHF. For the CDR3, the DNA is TGTGCCACCAGCGGCGAGACAGCTCGAGGGCATTTT.